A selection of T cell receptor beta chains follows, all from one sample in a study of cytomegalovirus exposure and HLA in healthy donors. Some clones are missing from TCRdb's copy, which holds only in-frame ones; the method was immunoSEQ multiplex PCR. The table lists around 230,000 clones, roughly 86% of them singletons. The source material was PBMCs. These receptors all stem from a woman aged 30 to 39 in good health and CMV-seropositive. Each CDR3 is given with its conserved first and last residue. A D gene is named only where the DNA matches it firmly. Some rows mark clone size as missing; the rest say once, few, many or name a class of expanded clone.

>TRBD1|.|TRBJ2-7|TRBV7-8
CASSLLEQGYEQYF
TGTGCCAGCAGCTTATTGGAACAGGGGTACGAGCAGTACTTC
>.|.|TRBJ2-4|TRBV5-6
CASSKLDRLAKNIQYF
TGTGCCAGCAGCAAACTCGACAGGCTAGCCAAAAACATTCAGTACTTC
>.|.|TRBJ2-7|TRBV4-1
CASSQVGAGYEQYF
TGCGCCAGCAGCCAAGTAGGAGCGGGTTACGAGCAGTACTTC
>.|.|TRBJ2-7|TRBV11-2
CASSLGSQSYEQYF
TGTGCCAGCAGCTTAGGGAGCCAAAGCTACGAGCAGTACTTC
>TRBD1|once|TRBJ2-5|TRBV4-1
CASSQDRHRDREQETQYF
TGCGCCAGCAGCCAAGACAGACACCGGGACAGGGAACAAGAGACCCAGTACTTC
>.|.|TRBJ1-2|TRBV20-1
CSASAGYGYTF
TGCAGTGCTAGCGCGGGATATGGCTACACCTTC
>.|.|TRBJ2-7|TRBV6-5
CASSYWGGTGYEQYF
TGTGCCAGCAGTTACTGGGGCGGGACGGGCTACGAGCAGTACTTC
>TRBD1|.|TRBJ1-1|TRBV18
CASSTTPGQGVNTEAFF
TGTGCCAGCTCAACAACCCCGGGACAGGGGGTGAACACTGAAGCTTTCTTT
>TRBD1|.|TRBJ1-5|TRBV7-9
CASSLELGQGSGDQPQHF
TGTGCCAGCAGCTTAGAACTAGGACAGGGTAGCGGTGATCAGCCCCAGCATTTT
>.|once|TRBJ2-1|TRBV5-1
CASSLGPTSGVEQFF
TGCGCCAGCAGCTTGGGGCCGACTAGTGGAGTTGAGCAGTTCTTC
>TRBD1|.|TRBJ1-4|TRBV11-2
CASSLTGTGGEKLFF
TGTGCCAGCAGCTTAACCGGGACAGGGGGTGAAAAACTGTTTTTT
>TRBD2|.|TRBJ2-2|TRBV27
CASLGGGNTGELFF
TGTGCCAGCCTCGGGGGGGGCAACACCGGGGAGCTGTTTTTT
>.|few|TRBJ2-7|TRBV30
CAWSNQLIYEQYF
TGTGCCTGGAGTAACCAGTTAATCTACGAGCAGTACTTC
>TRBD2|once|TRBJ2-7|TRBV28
CASSLTRASGSYEQYF
TGTGCCAGCAGTTTAACCCGAGCTAGCGGGAGTTACGAGCAGTACTTC
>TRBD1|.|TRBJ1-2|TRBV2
CAGQDRLYGYTF
TGTGCCGGCCAGGACAGGCTCTATGGCTACACCTTC
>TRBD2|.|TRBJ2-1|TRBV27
CASSPRAPAGYYNEQFF
TGTGCCAGCAGCCCCCGGGCCCCAGCGGGGTACTACAATGAGCAGTTCTTC
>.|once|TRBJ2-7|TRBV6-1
CASSEGLGPIYEQYF
TGTGCCAGCAGTGAAGGGTTGGGCCCCATCTACGAGCAGTACTTC
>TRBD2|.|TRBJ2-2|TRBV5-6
CASSLDSVAGANTGELFF
TGTGCCAGCAGCTTGGATTCCGTGGCGGGGGCGAACACCGGGGAGCTGTTTTTT
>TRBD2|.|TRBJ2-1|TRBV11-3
CASSELRLAGDNEQFF
TGTGCCAGCAGTGAATTGAGACTAGCGGGAGACAATGAGCAGTTCTTC
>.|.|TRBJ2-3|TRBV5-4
CASSVPSRTDTQYF
TGTGCCAGCAGCGTACCTAGCCGCACAGATACGCAGTATTTT
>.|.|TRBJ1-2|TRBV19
CASINFYGYTF
TGTGCCAGTATCAACTTCTATGGCTACACCTTC
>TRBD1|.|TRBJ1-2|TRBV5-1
CASSILQGALGGYTF
TGCGCCAGCAGCATACTACAGGGGGCCCTGGGAGGCTACACCTTC
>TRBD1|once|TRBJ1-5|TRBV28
CASSPSHGQDYQPQHF
TGTGCCAGCAGTCCCTCACACGGACAGGATTATCAGCCCCAGCATTTT
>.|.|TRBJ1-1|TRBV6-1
CASSELRGNTEAFF
TGTGCCAGCAGTGAATTACGGGGGAACACTGAAGCTTTCTTT
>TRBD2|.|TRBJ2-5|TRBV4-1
CASSQVAGAQETQYF
TGCGCCAGCAGCCAAGTTGCGGGAGCACAAGAGACCCAGTACTTC
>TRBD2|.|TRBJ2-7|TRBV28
CASSPARGFLYEQYF
TGTGCCAGCAGTCCCGCGCGGGGGTTCCTCTACGAGCAGTACTTC
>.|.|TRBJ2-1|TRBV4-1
CASSQGPGGINNEQFF
TGCGCCAGCAGCCAGGGCCCTGGGGGGATAAACAATGAGCAGTTCTTC
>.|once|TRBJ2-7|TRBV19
CASRFRASRQGGSYEQYF
TGTGCCAGTCGGTTCAGGGCATCGAGGCAGGGGGGCTCCTACGAGCAGTACTTC
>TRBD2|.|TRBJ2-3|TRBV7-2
CASSLFGRVSGADTQYF
TGTGCCAGCAGCTTATTCGGTAGGGTAAGCGGGGCAGATACGCAGTATTTT
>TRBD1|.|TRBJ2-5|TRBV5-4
CASRAGQGGETQYF
TGTGCCAGCAGAGCGGGACAGGGTGGTGAGACCCAGTACTTC
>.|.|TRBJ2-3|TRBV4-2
CASSLLREGTDTQYF
TGTGCCAGCAGCTTACTCAGGGAGGGCACAGATACGCAGTATTTT